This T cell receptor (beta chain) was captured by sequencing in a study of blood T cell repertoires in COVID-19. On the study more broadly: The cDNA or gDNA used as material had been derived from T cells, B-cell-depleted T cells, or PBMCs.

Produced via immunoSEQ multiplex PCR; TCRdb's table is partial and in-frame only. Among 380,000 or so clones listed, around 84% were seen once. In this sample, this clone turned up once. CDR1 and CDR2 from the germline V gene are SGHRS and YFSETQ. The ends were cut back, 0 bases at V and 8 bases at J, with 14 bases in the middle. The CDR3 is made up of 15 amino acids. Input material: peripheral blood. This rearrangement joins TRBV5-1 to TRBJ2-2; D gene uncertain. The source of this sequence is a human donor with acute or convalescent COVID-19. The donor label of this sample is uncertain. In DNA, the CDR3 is TGCGCCAGCAGCTTGGATTTAGCTGCTGGTGGGGAGCTGTTTTTT. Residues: CASSLDLAAGGELFF.